Each of the 25 T cell receptor beta chains below was sequenced from the same sample in a study of OX40 agonist ivuxolimab in advanced cancers. Method: immunoSEQ multiplex PCR; TCRdb's copy keeps in-frame clones and lacks some. The sample consists of approximately 56,000 clones, more than 80% of them appearing once. Sequencing used CD4+ or CD8+ T cells sorted from blood, obtained in a trial of the OX40 agonist ivuxolimab. Every receptor here comes from an adult with an advanced solid tumor such as melanoma, head and neck, liver or kidney cancer.

The chain couples TRBV19 to TRBJ1-6; D is unresolved. The CDR3 loop spans 14 amino acids. V shed 6 bases and J shed 7 bases, with 13 bases lying between them. In germline, CDR1 is LNHDA, CDR2 SQIVND (reference sequence). CDR3 DNA sequence: TGTGCCAGTAGAGTGGGCAGTTGGAATTCACCCCTCCACTTT. Protein product: CASRVGSWNSPLHF.

This clone appeared a few times. The chain has TRBV7-2 and TRBJ2-3; no definite D call. V was clipped by 2 bases and J by 1 base, with 7 bases between them. The CDR3 has 14 residues. The germline V gene has CDR1 SGHTA and CDR2 FQGNSA. The CDR3 DNA follows: TGTGCCAGCAGCTTACAGAGCGGCACAGATACGCAGTATTTT. Translation gives CASSLQSGTDTQYF.

The CDR3 coding sequence is TGCGCCAGCAGTCTGGCAGGGGGCCCCTACGAGCAGTACTTC. Amino acid sequence: CASSLAGGPYEQYF. V and J are TRBV10-1 and TRBJ2-7, with 8 bases aligning to TRBD1. After removal of 5 bases from V and 2 bases from J, the junction contained 5 bases not matched to a gene. The germline CDR1 and CDR2 sequences are WNHNN and SYGVQD (reference sequence). This CDR3 has 14 amino acids.

The V and J genes are TRBV27 and TRBJ2-1; D uncertain. This CDR3 comprises 13 residues. CDR1 MNHEY and CDR2 SMNVEV come from the germline V gene (reference sequence). V lost 5 bases to trimming and J lost 0 bases, with 5 bases between them. The CDR3 region has the DNA TGTGCCAGCAGTCCTGTCTCCTACAATGAGCAGTTCTTC. This codes for CASSPVSYNEQFF.

The genes are TRBV6-5 and TRBJ1-5; TRBD1 might be the D (5 bases). V was shortened by 2 bases and J by 0 bases, with 8 bases between the two germline ends. The CDR3 contains 15 residues. Per germline, CDR1 MNHEY and CDR2 SVGAGI. CDR3 sequence (DNA): TGTGCCAGCAGTTACAAGAGGGGTAGCAATCAGCCCCAGCATTTT. This gives the protein CASSYKRGSNQPQHF.

CDR3 sequence reads: CASSRTANEQFF. The DNA for the CDR3 is TGCGCCAGCAGTCGGACTGCTAATGAGCAGTTCTTC. The chain joins TRBV10-2 to TRBJ2-1, with D perhaps matching TRBD2 (5 bases). The CDR3 extends over 12 amino acids. Germline V gives CDR1 WSHSY, CDR2 SAAADI. V lost 5 bases and J lost 7, with 9 bases in between.

V and J are TRBV11-3 and TRBJ2-5; 8 bases align to TRBD1. Germline V gene sequence: CDR1 SGHNT, CDR2 YENEEA. V lost 3 bases and J lost 4; bases outside the gene matches: 4. The length of the CDR3 is 14 residues. CDR3 in DNA: TGTGCCAGCAGCTTTACAGGGGGAGGAGAGACCCAGTACTTC. Translated: CASSFTGGGETQYF.

CDR3 sequence: CASSLAMDGTEAFF. As DNA, the CDR3 is TGTGCCAGCAGCTTAGCGATGGATGGAACTGAAGCTTTCTTT. J is TRBJ1-1 and V is TRBV7-8; D call uncertain. The germline V and J ends were trimmed by 0 bases and 5 bases, with 10 bases remaining between them. Germline V CDR1 and CDR2: SGHVS, FQNEAQ. CDR3 length: 14 residues.

The chain carries TRBV9 and TRBJ1-1; D ambiguous. Looked up from germline, CDR1 is SGDLS and CDR2 is YYNGEE. V was trimmed by 2 bases and J by 8 bases, leaving 13 bases between them. This CDR3 comprises 13 residues. The CDR3 DNA reads as TGTGCCAGCAGCGTCGATCTTGGTAGGGAAGCTTTCTTT. This gives the protein CASSVDLGREAFF. The full variable domain, completed using reference TRBV9 and TRBJ1-1, is DSGVTQTPKHLITATGQRVTLRCSPRSGDLSVYWYQQSLDQGLQFLIQYYNGEERAKGNILERFSAQQFPDLHSELNLSSLELGDSALYFCASSVDLGREAFFGQGTRLTVV.

This clone was detected only once. The rearrangement uses TRBV6-6 and TRBJ2-1; TRBD2 is a possible D gene (7 bases). From germline, CDR1 is MNHNY and CDR2 SVGAGI (reference sequence). The CDR3 contains 14 residues. V lost 6 bases, J lost 5 bases, and 14 bases lay in between. DNA for the CDR3: TGTGCCAGCAGGGACGGGGGGCCTAACAATGAGCAGTTCTTC. This codes for CASRDGGPNNEQFF.

The rearrangement links TRBV7-7 to TRBJ2-5; perhaps TRBD1 as D (6 bases). The CDR3 extends over 15 amino acids. Per the germline V gene, CDR1 is SSHAT and CDR2 is FNYEAQ (reference sequence). V lost 1 base, J lost 1 base, and 10 bases lay in between. For the CDR3, the DNA is TGTGCCAGCAGCTTAGTGGGGGCGCCCCAAGAGACCCAGTACTTC. It specifies CASSLVGAPQETQYF.

The chain recombines TRBV5-1 with TRBJ1-1; a possible D gene is TRBD1 (5 bases). This CDR3 has 17 residues. The germline gives CDR1 SGHRS, CDR2 YFSETQ. Trimming removed 0 bases at V and 6 bases at J, with 21 bases between. The CDR3 reads CASSLGLVEGQIPEAFF. CDR3 DNA sequence: TGCGCCAGCAGCTTGGGGTTGGTAGAGGGGCAGATCCCTGAAGCTTTCTTT. Complete variable domain (other parts from reference TRBV5-1 and TRBJ1-1): KAGVTQTPRYLIKTRGQQVTLSCSPISGHRSVSWYQQTPGQGLQFLFEYFSETQRNKGNFPGRFSGRQFSNSRSEMNVSTLELGDSALYLCASSLGLVEGQIPEAFFGQGTRLTVV.

The chain carries TRBV7-3 and TRBJ1-3; TRBD1 might be the D (6 bases). Germline V gene data show CDR1 as SGHTA and CDR2 as FQGTGA. The CDR3 length is 15 residues. Trimming stripped 1 base from V and 4 bases from J, with 11 bases between. DNA for the CDR3: TGTGCCAGCAGCTTAAGTCCAGGGGAAGGAAACACCATATATTTT. Protein sequence: CASSLSPGEGNTIYF.

The chain recombines TRBV21-1 with TRBJ1-2; the table calls TRBD1, which could not be checked here. TRBV21-1 is a pseudogene. CDR3 length: 14 residues. CDR3 nucleotides: TGTGCCAGCAGCAAAGAACAGGGTAACTATGGCTACACCTTC. Its protein is CASSKEQGNYGYTF.

This clone was seen a few times. Other DNA variants within this sample encode the same CDR3. The CDR3 loop reads CSARDYNEQFF. CDR3 nucleotide sequence: TGCAGTGCTAGAGACTACAATGAGCAGTTCTTC. The chain joins TRBV20-1 to TRBJ2-1; D gene uncertain. The CDR3 sequence is 11 residues long. V was clipped by 0 bases and J by 3 bases, with 0 bases between them. From germline, CDR1 is DFQATT and CDR2 SNEGSKA (reference sequence).

CDR3 DNA: TGTGCCAGCAGCTCCGGGGGTCGAATCGGGGAGCTGTTTTTT. Translating gives CASSSGGRIGELFF. This chain connects TRBV7-2 to TRBJ2-2; D may be TRBD2 (6 bases). The CDR3 runs 14 residues. The ends were cut back, 4 bases at V and 7 bases at J, with 13 bases in the middle. Looked up from germline, CDR1 is SGHTA and CDR2 is FQGNSA.

This clone has more than one count but fewer than ten. The J gene is TRBJ1-3, the V gene TRBV7-9, with 7 bases aligning to TRBD1. The CDR3 length is 15 residues. V lost 5 bases and J lost 4; bases outside the gene matches: 8. Germline loops: CDR1 SEHNR, CDR2 FQNEAQ (reference sequence). CDR3 protein: CASSAPGTVGNTIYF. The CDR3 bases are TGTGCCAGCAGCGCCCCCGGGACAGTCGGAAACACCATATATTTT.

The table lists this clone with a few counts. The V call is TRBV7-9, the J call TRBJ1-4; 9 bases map to TRBD1. CDR1 is SEHNR, CDR2 FQNEAQ, per germline (reference sequence). Trimming removed 10 bases from V and 7 bases from J; junction bases left unmatched: 13. CDR3 length equals 15 residues. The CDR3 bases are TGTGCCACCCCGTCGTGGGACAGGGCTAGTGAAAAACTGTTTTTT. Its translation: CATPSWDRASEKLFF.

The V call is TRBV2, the J call TRBJ2-7; D gene uncertain. Per germline, CDR1 SNHLY and CDR2 FYNNEI. Trimming pared 1 base from V and 2 bases from J, leaving 6 bases between. The CDR3 length is 13 residues. The CDR3 protein is CASSEGVPYEQYF. The CDR3 DNA follows: TGTGCCAGCAGTGAAGGGGTTCCCTACGAGCAGTACTTC. The full variable domain, rest sourced from reference TRBV2 and TRBJ2-7, is EPEVTQTPSHQVTQMGQEVILRCVPISNHLYFYWYRQILGQKVEFLVSFYNNEISEKSEIFDDQFSVERPDGSNFTLKIRSTKLEDSAMYFCASSEGVPYEQYFGPGTRLTVT.

V gene TRBV7-8 combines with J gene TRBJ2-3; D remains unclear. Trimming took 2 bases from V and 3 from J, leaving 9 bases between them. Germline V gene lookup returns CDR1 SGHVS and CDR2 FQNEAQ. CDR3 length: 14 residues. The CDR3 DNA follows: TGTGCCAGCAGCTTATTAAGTACGACAGATACGCAGTATTTT. Encoded protein: CASSLLSTTDTQYF.

The chain couples TRBV21-1 to TRBJ2-7; the table's D call, TRBD2, was not checked against the DNA. TRBV21-1 is marked as a pseudogene. CDR3 size: 19 residues. CDR3 DNA sequence: TGTGCCAGCAGCTCCCAGAGAAGCGGGGGCCCTCGTGGGTCCTACGAGCAGTACTTC. This codes for CASSSQRSGGPRGSYEQYF.

V gene TRBV14 combines with J gene TRBJ2-5; the D call may be TRBD1 or TRBD2 (5 bases each). CDR1 and CDR2 from the germline V gene are SGHDN and FVKESK. The CDR3 contains 15 residues. V lost 1 base to trimming and J lost 5 bases, with 14 bases between them. The CDR3 DNA reads TGTGCCAGCAGCCAAGCCGCAGGGCCGGGGGAGACCCAGTACTTC. As protein: CASSQAAGPGETQYF.

This chain joins TRBV12-5 and TRBJ2-3, with D tentatively TRBD1 (6 bases). Germline V CDR1 and CDR2: LGHNT, FRNRAP. The CDR3 has 14 residues. The CDR3 loop is CSSTGQISTDTQYF. In nucleotides, the CDR3 is TGTTCATCGACAGGCCAAATTAGCACAGATACGCAGTATTTT. The full variable domain, with the rest looked up from reference TRBV12-5 and TRBJ2-3, is DARVTQTPRHKVTEMGQEVTMRCQPILGHNTVFWYRQTMMQGLELLAYFRNRAPLDDSGMPKDRFSAEMPDATLATLKIQPSEPRDSAVYFCSSTGQISTDTQYFGPGTRLTVL.

The gene calls are TRBV6-1 and TRBJ1-1, with unresolved D. The CDR3 contains 13 residues. V lost 3 bases to trimming and J lost 8 bases, with 13 bases between them. CDR1 is MNHNS, CDR2 SASEGT, per germline. CDR3 in amino acids: CASSEFLNLEAFF. The CDR3 DNA reads TGTGCCAGCAGTGAGTTCCTTAACTTGGAAGCTTTCTTT.

This clone has more than one count but fewer than ten. V is TRBV5-1 and J is TRBJ2-7; D perhaps matches TRBD1 (6 bases). The CDR3 contains 13 residues. Germline V gene lookup returns CDR1 SGHRS and CDR2 YFSETQ. The V end was cut by 4 bases, the J end by 6 bases, with 14 bases between. CDR3 coding DNA: TGCGCCAGCAGCACGGACAGCGTCGGCGAGCAGTACTTC. This gives the protein CASSTDSVGEQYF. Together with reference TRBV5-1 and TRBJ2-7, the CDR3 gives the full variable domain: KAGVTQTPRYLIKTRGQQVTLSCSPISGHRSVSWYQQTPGQGLQFLFEYFSETQRNKGNFPGRFSGRQFSNSRSEMNVSTLELGDSALYLCASSTDSVGEQYFGPGTRLTVT.